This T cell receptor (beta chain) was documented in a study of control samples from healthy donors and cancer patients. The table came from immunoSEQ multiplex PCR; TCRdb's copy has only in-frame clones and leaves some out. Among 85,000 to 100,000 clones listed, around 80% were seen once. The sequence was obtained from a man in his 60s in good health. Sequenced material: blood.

CDR3 region: CASSWGQGRQQYF. The CDR3 nucleotides are TGTGCCAGCAGCTGGGGACAGGGACGTCAGCAGTACTTC. The chain employs TRBV12-3 or TRBV12-4 and TRBJ2-7; 9 bases are shared with TRBD1. The junction had 8 bases not matched to a gene; V was cut back by 6 bases and J by 8 bases. This CDR3 region has 13 residues.